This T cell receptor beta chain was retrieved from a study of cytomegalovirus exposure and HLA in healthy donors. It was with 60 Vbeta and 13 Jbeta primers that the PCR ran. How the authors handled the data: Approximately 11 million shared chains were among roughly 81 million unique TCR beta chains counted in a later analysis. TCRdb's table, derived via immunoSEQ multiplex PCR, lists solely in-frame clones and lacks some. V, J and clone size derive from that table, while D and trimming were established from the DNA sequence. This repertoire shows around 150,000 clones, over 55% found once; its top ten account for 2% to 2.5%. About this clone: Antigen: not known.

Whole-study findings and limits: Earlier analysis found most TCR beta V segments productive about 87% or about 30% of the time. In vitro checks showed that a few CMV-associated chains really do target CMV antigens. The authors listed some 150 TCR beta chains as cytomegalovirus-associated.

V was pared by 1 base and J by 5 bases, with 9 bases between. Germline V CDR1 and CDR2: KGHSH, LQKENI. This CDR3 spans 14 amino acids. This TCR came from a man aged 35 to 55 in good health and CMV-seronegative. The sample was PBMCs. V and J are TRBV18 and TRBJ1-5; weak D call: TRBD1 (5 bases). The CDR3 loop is CASSPRQGDQPQHF. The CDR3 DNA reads TGTGCCAGCTCACCACGCCAGGGCGATCAGCCCCAGCATTTT. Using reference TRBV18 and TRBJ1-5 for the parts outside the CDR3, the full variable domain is NAGVMQNPRHLVRRRGQEARLRCSPMKGHSHVYWYRQLPEEGLKFMVYLQKENIIDESGMPKERFSAEFPKEGPSILRIQQVVRGDSAAYFCASSPRQGDQPQHFGDGTRLSIL.